The 20 T cell receptor beta chains reported below all come from one sample, sequenced in a study of regulatory T cells in long-lasting Graves disease. Construction of TCR beta libraries relied on iRepertoire HTBI primers and on Arm-PCR targeting CDR3 regions. TCRdb processed the multiplex PCR reads anew with MiXCR; each CDR3 protein has one entry. Of roughly 490,000 distinct CDR3 sequences in the sample, 22% were seen once. Time point defined: persistent/refractory GD, antithyroid drugs over 5 years with positive TRAb. PBMC-derived RNA was used for the TCR library. Sequencing used peripheral blood mononuclear cells (PBMCs), obtained when the disease was refractory, from a patient treated with antithyroid drugs. These receptors all stem from a female donor with Graves disease.

The V call is TRBV30, the J call TRBJ2-7, with D possibly matching TRBD1 (6 bases). V shed 3 bases and J shed 8 bases, with 23 bases lying between them. This CDR3 is built from 15 residues. From germline, CDR1 is GTSNPN and CDR2 SVGIG (reference sequence). CDR3 protein: CAWSAPDSLLGKQYF. The CDR3 nucleotides read TGTGCCTGGAGCGCCCCGGACAGCCTCCTCGGGAAGCAGTACTTC.

A single count supports this clonotype. The chain employs TRBV5-8 and TRBJ2-5, with 7 nucleotides matching TRBD1. V shed 1 base and J 9 bases; nucleotides not matched to a gene: 12. The CDR3 has 15 residues. Germline values: CDR1 SGHTS, CDR2 YDEGEE. The CDR3 here is CASSLHPTGPGAQYF. The CDR3 region has the DNA TGTGCCAGCAGCTTGCACCCGACAGGGCCTGGGGCCCAGTACTTC.

The genes are TRBV3-1 and TRBJ2-7; D could derive from TRBD1 or TRBD2 (5 bases each). Germline-derived CDR1 and CDR2 are LGHDT and YNNKEL (reference sequence). CDR3 size: 14 residues. Trimming took 4 bases from V and 7 from J, leaving 17 bases between them. The CDR3 spells CASSPSGTSREQYF. The CDR3 DNA follows: TGTGCCAGCAGCCCCTCCGGGACCTCAAGGGAGCAGTACTTC.

Notes on this clonotype: This likely traces to a read error, being one base from a far larger clone. The chain links TRBV6-5 to TRBJ2-2; D possibly corresponds to TRBD1 (5 bases). The V gene's germline CDR1 is MNHEY and CDR2 SVGAGI. The CDR3 runs to 13 residues. CDR3 protein: CANSYQGTGELFF. CDR3 DNA sequence: TGTGCCAACAGTTACCAGGGTACCGGGGAGCTGTTTTTT.

A word on this clonotype: Mismatch with germline at one junction end may stem from a read error. The CDR3 loop is CASGYGVFVPGELFF. The DNA for the CDR3 is TGTGCCAGCGGTTACGGGGTATTCGTACCCGGGGAGCTGTTTTTT. This chain connects TRBV6-5 to TRBJ2-2; tentative D call: TRBD2 (5 bases). Germline assignment: CDR1 MNHEY and CDR2 SVGAGI. The CDR3 extends over 15 amino acids.

This clonotype was seen repeatedly, ten times or more. The chain joins TRBV12-3 or TRBV12-4 to TRBJ1-1; D is undetermined. Trimming shortened V by 5 bases and J by 3 bases, and 16 bases separated the two germline ends. The CDR3 has 15 residues. This CDR3 reads CASSPPPLPYTEAFF. The CDR3 coding sequence is TGTGCCAGCAGTCCCCCCCCCCTTCCCTACACTGAAGCTTTCTTT.

The chain combines TRBV19 with TRBJ1-3; D is unclear. Per germline, CDR1 LNHDA and CDR2 SQIVND (reference sequence). This CDR3 has 14 amino acids. V was pared by 7 bases and J by 0 bases, with 10 bases between. The CDR3 bases are TGTGCCAGTAACGAACAGACCTCTGGAAACACCATATATTTT. It codes for CASNEQTSGNTIYF.

This clonotype was counted a few times. The chain links TRBV29-1 to TRBJ2-5, with TRBD1 identical over 9 bases. The CDR3 spans 15 residues. Per the germline V gene, CDR1 is SQVTM and CDR2 is ANQGSEA. With V trimmed by 3 bases and J by 4 bases, 9 bases remained unmatched. CDR3 DNA: TGCAGCGTTGAGAATACAGGGGGCGGGAGAGAGACCCAGTACTTC. Amino acids: CSVENTGGGRETQYF.

This clonotype showed up many times. The gene calls are TRBV28 and TRBJ1-1; 10 bases agree with TRBD1. This CDR3 is 17 amino acids long. Germline V gene data show CDR1 as MDHEN and CDR2 as SYDVKM. V was pared by 5 bases and J by 4 bases, with 13 bases of the junction left unmatched. For the CDR3, the DNA is TGTGCCAGCAGTACCCGGGACAGGGGCCGAGGGGGCACTGAAGCTTTCTTT. It specifies CASSTRDRGRGGTEAFF.

The chain carries TRBV12-3 or TRBV12-4 and TRBJ2-4, with 8 bases that match TRBD2. The junction had 6 bases not matched to a gene; V was cut back by 5 bases and J by 6 bases. The CDR3 loop spans 14 amino acids. The DNA of the CDR3 is TGTGCCAGCAGTACCTGGACTAGCAGAAACATTCAGTACTTC. This codes for CASSTWTSRNIQYF.

This clonotype occurred many times. The rearrangement links TRBV11-2 to TRBJ1-1; D is unclear. The CDR3 spans 11 residues. Germline V lookup: CDR1 SGHAT, CDR2 FQNNGV. With 5 bases removed from V and 7 bases from J, the gap between germline ends came to 8 bases. The CDR3 bases are TGTGCCAGCAGCATAGTGAGTGAAGCTTTCTTT. This gives the protein CASSIVSEAFF.

Ten or more counts support this clonotype. The CDR3, as DNA: TGTGCCAGCAGAAGGCGCGAAGATAGGGACATTCAGTACTTC. As protein: CASRRREDRDIQYF. The chain combines TRBV2 with TRBJ2-4, with unresolved D. Trimming took off 6 bases at V and 8 bases at J, with 17 bases between the two ends. CDR3 size: 14 residues. Per germline, CDR1 SNHLY and CDR2 FYNNEI. The full variable domain, with the rest looked up from reference TRBV2 and TRBJ2-4, is EPEVTQTPSHQVTQMGQEVILRCVPISNHLYFYWYRQILGQKVEFLVSFYNNEISEKSEIFDDQFSVERPDGSNFTLKIRSTKLEDSAMYFCASRRREDRDIQYFGAGTRLSVL.

This clonotype was detected many times. The V gene is TRBV20-1, the J gene TRBJ1-2; D ambiguous. V was pared by 1 base and J by 7 bases, with 13 bases between. CDR3 length equals 13 residues. CDR1 and CDR2 from the germline V gene are DFQATT and SNEGSKA (reference sequence). In nucleotides, the CDR3 is TGCAGTGCTAGAGTGGGAGGGCTGGTTGGCTACACCTTC. This translates into CSARVGGLVGYTF.

The V call is TRBV10-3, the J call TRBJ1-1; 7 bases align to TRBD1. Germline CDR1 and CDR2: ENHRY and SYGVKD. The length of the CDR3 is 14 residues. The J segment lost 5 bases and the V segment lost 6 bases, leaving 9 bases of the junction unmatched. CDR3 coding DNA: TGTGCCATCAGGACAGGGACGGAAGGAACTGAAGCTTTCTTT. Translating gives CAIRTGTEGTEAFF.

The chain joins TRBV4-1 to TRBJ1-5; no firm D call. The CDR3 loop spans 15 amino acids. Trimming removed 3 bases from V and 8 bases from J, with 17 bases in between. Germline CDR1 and CDR2: MGHRA and YSYEKL. CDR3: CASSQIGLTMEPQHF. DNA of the CDR3: TGCGCCAGCAGCCAGATTGGCCTGACCATGGAGCCCCAGCATTTT.

This clonotype was picked up a small number of times. This chain joins TRBV20-1 and TRBJ1-2, with TRBD1 matching 7 bases. CDR3 length: 15 residues. V dropped 4 bases and J dropped 5; count of bases not matched to a gene: 13. The germline V gene encodes CDR1 DFQATT and CDR2 SNEGSKA (reference sequence). The CDR3 is CSATTQGDASYGYTF. In DNA form, the CDR3 reads TGCAGTGCTACGACTCAGGGGGACGCCTCTTATGGCTACACCTTC.

The V and J genes are TRBV2 and TRBJ2-2; 8 bases are a match to TRBD2. From germline, CDR1 is SNHLY and CDR2 FYNNEI. The J segment lost 5 bases and the V segment lost 8 bases, leaving 10 bases of the junction unmatched. The CDR3 consists of 15 residues. CDR3 amino acids: CASGVAGLRTGELFF. The CDR3 region has the DNA TGTGCCAGCGGGGTAGCGGGGTTGAGAACCGGGGAGCTGTTTTTT.

In its sample, this clonotype was seen many times. V and J are TRBV28 and TRBJ1-2; no definite D call. This CDR3 contains 12 residues. Looked up from germline, CDR1 is MDHEN and CDR2 is SYDVKM. The V gene lost 4 bases and the J gene lost 1 base, with 4 bases spanning the gap. The CDR3 here is CASSWDNYGYTF. CDR3 in DNA: TGTGCCAGCAGTTGGGATAACTATGGCTACACCTTC.

This chain links TRBV7-9 with TRBJ1-4; 7 bases fit TRBD1. The germline CDR1 and CDR2 sequences are SEHNR and FQNEAQ (reference sequence). Unmatched junction bases numbered 8, after V lost 5 bases and J lost 8 bases. This CDR3 is 14 amino acids long. In DNA, the CDR3 is TGTGCCAGCAGCCCACAGGGGTCAGGGGAAAAACTGTTTTTT. The encoded protein is CASSPQGSGEKLFF.

V gene TRBV18 combines with J gene TRBJ1-1; D perhaps matches TRBD1 (5 bases). V was shortened by 2 bases and J by 5 bases, with 12 bases between the two germline ends. This CDR3 region has 14 residues. Per the germline V gene, CDR1 is KGHSH and CDR2 is LQKENI. CDR3 in amino acids: CASSPITGETEAFF. The CDR3 region has the DNA TGTGCCAGCTCACCAATCACGGGGGAGACTGAAGCTTTCTTT.